Following are 24 T cell receptor beta chains from one sample sequenced in a study of cytomegalovirus exposure and HLA in healthy donors. TCRdb's table, derived via immunoSEQ multiplex PCR, lists solely in-frame clones and lacks some. The table records 100,000 to 150,000 clones, around 94% of them present only once. Material: PBMCs. These receptors came from a woman younger than 30 in good health and CMV-seronegative.

The rearrangement joins TRBV19 to TRBJ1-2; 7 bases align to TRBD1. Germline loops: CDR1 LNHDA, CDR2 SQIVND (reference sequence). CDR3 size: 14 residues. The ends lost 8 bases at V and 4 bases at J; junction bases unmatched: 10. The CDR3 spells CASSDRVGAYGYTF. The DNA of the CDR3 is TGTGCCAGTTCAGACAGGGTGGGCGCCTATGGCTACACCTTC.

The chain uses TRBV5-1 and TRBJ2-3; TRBD1 matches 7 bases. This CDR3 region has 15 residues. J lost 1 base, V lost 4 bases, and 6 bases had no gene match. Germline loops: CDR1 SGHRS, CDR2 YFSETQ. The CDR3 reads CASSKQGTGTDTQYF. The DNA for the CDR3 is TGCGCCAGCAGCAAACAGGGGACGGGCACAGATACGCAGTATTTT.

V gene TRBV2 combines with J gene TRBJ2-3; TRBD2 aligns across 10 bases. V lost 1 base to trimming and J lost 3 bases; unmatched junction nucleotides: 1. The CDR3 consists of 15 residues. In germline, CDR1 is SNHLY, CDR2 FYNNEI. The CDR3 loop is CASSEGLAGTDTQYF. The CDR3 DNA reads TGTGCCAGCAGTGAAGGACTAGCGGGTACAGATACGCAGTATTTT.

In its sample, this clone was seen once. This rearrangement joins TRBV29-1 to TRBJ2-7; TRBD2 aligns across 10 bases. Germline lookup yields CDR1 SQVTM and CDR2 ANQGSEA. The CDR3 extends over 18 amino acids. V shed 4 bases, J shed 1 base, and the junction held 16 bases outside the gene matches. The CDR3 protein is CSVGVGLAGAARSYEQYF. The CDR3 DNA follows: TGCAGCGTTGGAGTGGGCCTAGCGGGAGCAGCCAGGTCCTACGAGCAGTACTTC.

The DNA of the CDR3 is TGTGCCAGCAAGATCGGGACAGGGAGACTGGAGACCCAGTACTTC. Translated, it gives CASKIGTGRLETQYF. The chain couples TRBV2 to TRBJ2-5; TRBD1 matches at 9 bases. Looked up from germline, CDR1 is SNHLY and CDR2 is FYNNEI. J lost 5 bases, V lost 7 bases, and 11 bases had no gene match. This CDR3 spans 15 amino acids.

The chain employs TRBV6-1 and TRBJ1-6; D is unclear. Germline CDR1 MNHNS, CDR2 SASEGT. The CDR3 covers 13 residues. V was cut by 6 bases and J by 7 bases, with 10 bases left in between. CDR3 DNA sequence: TGTGCCAGCAGAATTTACCAGAATTCACCCCTCCACTTT. Translated: CASRIYQNSPLHF.

The chain uses TRBV29-1 and TRBJ2-3, with 8 bases fitting TRBD2. Germline values: CDR1 SQVTM, CDR2 ANQGSEA. CDR3 size: 12 residues. V lost 2 bases to trimming and J lost 8 bases; unmatched junction nucleotides: 3. Here the CDR3 reads CSVEWLAGTQYF. The DNA for the CDR3 is TGCAGCGTTGAATGGCTAGCGGGTACGCAGTATTTT.

V gene TRBV7-6 combines with J gene TRBJ1-6; no firm D call. The germline V and J ends were trimmed by 2 bases and 5 bases, with 19 bases remaining between them. The CDR3 runs 18 residues. Germline V CDR1 and CDR2: SGHVS, FNYEAQ. The CDR3 loop is CASSLTAYPRRDNSPLHF. The DNA of the CDR3 is TGTGCCAGCAGCTTAACCGCCTACCCTAGACGCGATAATTCACCCCTCCACTTT. The whole variable domain, remainder taken from reference TRBV7-6 and TRBJ1-6, is GAGVSQSPRYKVTKRGQDVALRCDPISGHVSLYWYRQALGQGPEFLTYFNYEAQQDKSGLPNDRFSAERPEGSISTLTIQRTEQRDSAMYRCASSLTAYPRRDNSPLHFGNGTRLTVT.

CDR3 loop: CATRVGTPYGYTF. The CDR3 DNA reads as TGTGCCACCCGAGTCGGGACTCCCTATGGCTACACCTTC. The chain employs TRBV28 and TRBJ1-2; D is perhaps TRBD1 (5 bases). CDR3 length: 13 residues. The germline CDR1 and CDR2 sequences are MDHEN and SYDVKM. V lost 10 bases and J lost 4, with 16 bases in between.

CDR3 DNA: TGTGCCAGCAGCTCACCCCCCAGGACAGGGACAGAGACCCAGTACTTC. Amino acid sequence: CASSSPPRTGTETQYF. The rearrangement links TRBV5-4 to TRBJ2-5; the match to TRBD1 covers 8 bases. With 3 bases clipped from V and 4 bases from J, the junction kept 11 bases outside the gene matches. Germline V gene sequence: CDR1 SGHNT, CDR2 YYREEE (reference sequence). The CDR3 runs 16 residues.

The DNA of the CDR3 is TGCGCCAGCAGCGGAGTCGGGGGCTACACCTTC. Encoded protein: CASSGVGGYTF. This chain links TRBV5-1 with TRBJ1-2; D remains ambiguous. CDR1 SGHRS and CDR2 YFSETQ come from the germline V gene. The CDR3 covers 11 residues. Trimming removed 4 bases from V and 8 bases from J, with 9 bases in between.

A single count supports this clone. Lacking the conserved final phenylalanine or tryptophan, this CDR3 likely reflects a read error. No DNA is shown, since the ends of the CDR3 on it are uncertain; the CDR3 is the one TCRdb lists. The chain joins TRBV20-1 to TRBJ1-4; the table calls TRBD1, which could not be checked here. 10 amino acids form the CDR3, both terminal residues included. Germline CDR1 and CDR2: DFQATT and SNEGSKA (reference sequence). The CDR3 sequence: CSARVGTGLC.

The chain uses TRBV28 and TRBJ1-4; 11 nucleotides agree with TRBD1. This CDR3 region has 15 residues. Germline V CDR1 and CDR2: MDHEN, SYDVKM. Unmatched junction bases numbered 5, after V lost 4 bases and J lost 7 bases. Here the CDR3 DNA reads TGTGCCAGCAGTTCCCCGGGACAGGGGGTTGAAAAACTGTTTTTT. Protein product: CASSSPGQGVEKLFF.

The J gene is TRBJ1-5, the V gene TRBV5-8; 7 bases agree with TRBD1. The length of the CDR3 is 17 residues. From germline, CDR1 is SGHTS and CDR2 YDEGEE. Trimming removed 3 bases from V and 5 bases from J; junction bases left unmatched: 14. CDR3 protein: CASSSTTTGNAYQPQHF. CDR3 nucleotide sequence: TGTGCCAGCAGCTCGACGACGACAGGGAATGCCTATCAGCCCCAGCATTTT.

This clone was seen a handful of times. The chain couples TRBV6-1 to TRBJ1-1; TRBD1 agrees at 7 bases. J was trimmed by 5 bases and V by 6 bases; bases with no gene match: 9. The CDR3 has 14 residues. Germline CDR1 is MNHNS and CDR2 is SASEGT. The CDR3 DNA sequence: TGTGCCAGCAGAACCCAGGGGGAGGTGACTGAAGCTTTCTTT. Its translation is CASRTQGEVTEAFF.

The CDR3 DNA follows: TGTGCCAGCAGTTACTGGGACAGGGCAGAGACCCAGTACTTC. Translated: CASSYWDRAETQYF. This sequence joins TRBV6-6 and TRBJ2-5, with 9 bases lining up with TRBD1. CDR3 size: 14 residues. The ends lost 1 base at V and 4 bases at J; junction bases unmatched: 1. Germline loops: CDR1 MNHNY, CDR2 SVGAGI (reference sequence).

The rearrangement joins TRBV6-5 to TRBJ2-7; possible D gene TRBD1, 6 bases. Germline V gives CDR1 MNHEY, CDR2 SVGAGI. The ends were cut back, 9 bases at V and 3 bases at J, with 18 bases in the middle. This CDR3 has 14 amino acids. CDR3 nucleotide sequence: TGTGCCAGTTCAACCGGGACACGGCTCTACGAGCAGTACTTC. Its protein product is CASSTGTRLYEQYF.

This clone was picked up a small number of times. The V gene is TRBV5-1, the J gene TRBJ2-1, with D possibly TRBD1 on 5 matching bases. Germline V lookup: CDR1 SGHRS, CDR2 YFSETQ. The length of the CDR3 is 14 residues. With 3 bases removed from V and 5 bases from J, the gap between germline ends came to 12 bases. The CDR3 DNA is TGCGCCAGCAGCTCGCAGGGATTGGACAATGAGCAGTTCTTC. Translating it yields CASSSQGLDNEQFF.

This clone has a single count. V gene TRBV27 combines with J gene TRBJ2-7, with 11 nucleotides matching TRBD1. CDR1 is MNHEY and CDR2 is SMNVEV in the germline V gene (reference sequence). The CDR3 totals 15 residues. V lost 3 bases, J lost 5 bases, and 6 bases stayed unmatched. In DNA, the CDR3 is TGTGCCAGCAGTTTCACGGACAGGGGGCTGAACGAGCAGTACTTC. Its translation is CASSFTDRGLNEQYF.

This chain uses TRBV15 with TRBJ2-1; the match to TRBD1 covers 7 bases. CDR3 length equals 14 residues. CDR1 and CDR2 (germline): LNHNV, YYDKDF (reference sequence). The junction had 10 bases not matched to a gene; V was cut back by 5 bases and J by 9 bases. CDR3 nucleotides: TGTGCCACCAGCTTTGAGACAGGGTCTCCTGAGCAGTTCTTC. Translated, it gives CATSFETGSPEQFF.

This clone showed up just once. The J gene is TRBJ2-5, the V gene TRBV7-9, with 7 bases that match TRBD1. Germline-derived CDR1 and CDR2 are SEHNR and FQNEAQ (reference sequence). The CDR3 is 15 residues long. Losses at the gene ends were 0 bases for V and 2 bases for J; bases not matched to a gene: 3. In DNA, the CDR3 is TGTGCCAGCAGCTTAGCAGGCAGGGGGCAAGAGACCCAGTACTTC. It yields the protein CASSLAGRGQETQYF.

CDR3 sequence (DNA): TGTGCCAGCAGTGAAGTGGCGGGGATCTCCTACGAGCAGTACTTC. This gives the protein CASSEVAGISYEQYF. The chain has TRBV6-1 and TRBJ2-7, with D maybe TRBD2 (6 bases). This CDR3 is 15 amino acids long. Per the germline V gene, CDR1 is MNHNS and CDR2 is SASEGT. Trimming took 1 base from V and 0 from J, leaving 10 bases between them.

The rearrangement uses TRBV10-2 and TRBJ1-1; 8 nucleotides match TRBD1. The CDR3 totals 13 residues. The V segment lost 8 bases and the J segment 3 bases; nucleotides outside the gene matches: 5. Germline-derived CDR1 and CDR2 are WSHSY and SAAADI. The DNA of the CDR3 is TGCGCCAGCGACCAGGGGGCTGACACTGAAGCTTTCTTT. It yields the protein CASDQGADTEAFF.

This chain links TRBV18 with TRBJ2-2, with 7 bases fitting TRBD1. This CDR3 comprises 18 residues. Looked up from germline, CDR1 is KGHSH and CDR2 is LQKENI. The V and J ends lost 3 bases and 5 bases, in that order; junction bases with no gene match: 15. As DNA, the CDR3 is TGTGCCAGCTCACCGCCGGGACAGAGAACGCTGAGTACCGGGGAGCTGTTTTTT. Translation: CASSPPGQRTLSTGELFF. Combining the CDR3 with reference TRBV18 and TRBJ2-2 gives the whole variable domain NAGVMQNPRHLVRRRGQEARLRCSPMKGHSHVYWYRQLPEEGLKFMVYLQKENIIDESGMPKERFSAEFPKEGPSILRIQQVVRGDSAAYFCASSPPGQRTLSTGELFFGEGSRLTVL.